The present TCR beta chain was sequenced within a study of STAT5B mutations in CD4+ large granular lymphocyte leukemia. The data were produced by immunoSEQ multiplex PCR, yet TCRdb's version contains in-frame clones alone and is incomplete. The profile shows around 32,000 clones, around 73% of them singletons. Germline-derived CDR1 and CDR2 are SGHTA and FQGNSA. The V gene lost 3 bases and the J gene lost 3 bases, with 11 bases spanning the gap. The CDR3 runs to 15 residues. Material for sequencing was CD4+ T cells from blood buffy coats. This TCR derives from a human donor in good health. The rearrangement links TRBV7-2 to TRBJ1-4, with D possibly matching TRBD1 (6 bases). In DNA form, the CDR3 reads TGTGCCAGCAGCTTGGGGGGCTTAGCTAATGAAAAACTGTTTTTT. This sequence encodes CASSLGGLANEKLFF.